The clone carrying this T cell receptor (beta chain) showed up just a few times. This specimen belongs to a study of blood T cell repertoires in COVID-19. Overall study: PBMCs, B-cell-depleted T cells, or T cells provided the cDNA or gDNA that made up the material.

With 0 bases clipped from V and 4 bases from J, the junction kept 5 bases outside the gene matches. The CDR3 extends over 16 amino acids. Looked up from germline, CDR1 is SGHRS and CDR2 is YFSETQ. Original analysis: Amplification of reference gene primers was used by the study to estimate nucleated cell counts. This table comes from immunoSEQ multiplex PCR, and its TCRdb copy is limited to in-frame clones, with some not included. V and J calls and clone size are those listed in that table; D and trimming were worked out from the DNA. The sample carries roughly 340,000 clones, 87% recorded once. This TCR was sampled from a middle-aged man in a cohort exposed to, infected with or recovered from COVID-19 (not recorded which). Material for sequencing was PBMCs or T cells enriched from blood (not recorded which). J is TRBJ2-1 and V is TRBV5-1; 9 bases map to TRBD2. CDR3 DNA: TGCGCCAGCAGCTTGGGAGCGGGAGGCGGGTACAATGAGCAGTTCTTC. Encoded protein: CASSLGAGGGYNEQFF.